Included here is one T cell receptor beta chain sequence, with context. Original methodology: The authors estimated nucleated cell counts from reference gene primer amplification. Some clones are missing from TCRdb's copy, which holds only in-frame ones; the method was immunoSEQ multiplex PCR. Clonal size and the V and J genes are those of that table, whereas D and trimming came from the DNA. This sample carries approximately 350,000 clones, 89% of them seen once, and the ten largest clones take approximately 3%. The sample comes from a study of blood T cell repertoires in COVID-19. Study background: Some COVID-19 samples were acute and others convalescent; all came from the United States, Italy and Spain. From T cells, B-cell-depleted T cells, or PBMCs came the material, which was cDNA or gDNA.

One Seattle source followed patients from active infection through their disease course. CDR3 length: 18 amino acids. Germline CDR1 reads SGDLS; CDR2 reads YYNGEE. V gave up 0 bases and J gave up 3 bases; unmatched junction bases: 11. This TCR was recovered from a woman under 40 with COVID-19, enrolled during active disease. The sample comprised peripheral blood. This chain connects TRBV9 to TRBJ2-5; 10 bases agree with TRBD2. For the CDR3, the DNA is TGTGCCAGCAGCGTAGAAGGAGCGGGAGGGCCGCAAAAAGAGACCCAGTACTTC. The encoded protein is CASSVEGAGGPQKETQYF.